The TCR beta chain under discussion was sequenced for a study of T cell responses to AZD1222 COVID-19 vaccine. The study's findings and limits: White British people made up most donors, females outnumbered males, and clonal diversity was possibly underestimated. Two AZD1222 doses significantly raised spike-specific TCR breadth and depth over controls.

A remark on this clone: Its antigen is undetermined.

TCRdb's copy holds only in-frame clones and misses some; the assay was immunoSEQ multiplex PCR. The table records roughly 110,000 clones, about 90% of them present only once. The clonotype originates from an adult in good health. This specimen was peripheral blood, taken on day 0 of AZD1222 vaccination.

The CDR3 protein is CASQGGTGSGYTF. Here the CDR3 DNA reads TGTGCCAGCCAGGGGGGGACAGGGAGCGGCTACACCTTC. This chain links TRBV6-5 with TRBJ1-2; 9 bases are shared with TRBD1. Looked up from germline, CDR1 is MNHEY and CDR2 is SVGAGI. The CDR3 runs 13 residues. J was trimmed by 8 bases and V by 8 bases; bases with no gene match: 9.